The 5 T cell receptor beta chains in this list originate from one sample, sequenced in a study of T-cell reconstitution after alpha-beta-depleted transplantation in children. Unique molecular identifiers were built into the TCRbeta library. One entry per CDR3 protein results from TCRdb running MiXCR on the PCR reads. The table includes about 980,000 distinct CDR3 sequences, around 30% detected once. The sample was PBMCs, mostly from graft donor cells, taken 360 days after TCRalphabeta/CD19-depleted stem cell transplant. The receptors were sampled from a boy younger than two who had a stem cell transplant for SCID, so the T cells may come from the graft donor.

This clonotype has a handful of counts. The chain recombines TRBV19 with TRBJ2-1, with 10 bases lining up with TRBD1. CDR1 is LNHDA, CDR2 SQIVND, per germline (reference sequence). The CDR3 is 16 amino acids. Trimming removed 1 base from V and 4 bases from J; junction bases left unmatched: 4. CDR3 nucleotide sequence: TGTGCCAGTAGTATAGGGACAGGGGGTCAGTACAATGAGCAGTTCTTC. Protein sequence: CASSIGTGGQYNEQFF.

The chain couples TRBV7-2 to TRBJ1-2, with no clear D. There are 12 residues in the CDR3. V dropped 1 base and J dropped 8 bases, with 8 bases sitting between them. The V gene's germline CDR1 is SGHTA and CDR2 FQGNSA. CDR3 residues: CASSLGPEGYTF. CDR3 sequence (DNA): TGTGCCAGCAGCTTAGGACCGGAGGGCTACACCTTC.

The chain is built from TRBV18 and TRBJ1-1, with D possibly TRBD1 on 5 matching bases. The CDR3 has 16 residues. The V and J ends lost 4 bases and 0 bases respectively, with 15 bases between them. From germline, CDR1 is KGHSH and CDR2 LQKENI. This CDR3 reads CASSLASGTVNTEAFF. The CDR3 DNA sequence: TGTGCCAGCTCACTCGCCTCCGGGACGGTGAACACTGAAGCTTTCTTT.

This clonotype has a handful of counts. The J gene is TRBJ2-3, the V gene TRBV3-1, with TRBD2 matching 11 bases. CDR3 size: 16 residues. The J segment lost 3 bases and the V segment lost 3 bases, leaving 5 bases of the junction unmatched. Germline V gene data show CDR1 as LGHDT and CDR2 as YNNKEL (reference sequence). The CDR3 region is CASSQGASGGTDTQYF. The CDR3, as DNA: TGTGCCAGCAGCCAGGGCGCTAGCGGGGGGACAGATACGCAGTATTTT.

This clonotype was observed many times. The chain links TRBV5-1 to TRBJ2-1; possible D gene TRBD2, 5 bases. This CDR3 region has 12 residues. Germline-derived CDR1 and CDR2 are SGHRS and YFSETQ. Trimming cost V 5 bases and J 10 bases, with 13 bases left between them. CDR3 sequence: CASSEPGGEQFF. The CDR3 bases are TGCGCCAGCAGTGAACCCGGCGGGGAGCAGTTCTTC.